This T cell receptor (beta chain) was obtained from a study of control samples from healthy donors and cancer patients. The CDR3 is 18 amino acids. V was clipped by 5 bases and J by 0 bases; unmatched bases: 10. Germline CDR1 and CDR2: SGHVS and FQNEAQ. This clone turned up a few times. Produced via immunoSEQ multiplex PCR; TCRdb's table is partial and in-frame only. The table includes fewer than 200,000 clones, 96% detected once. The sequenced sample was blood. This TCR came from a woman aged 30 to 39 in good health. The chain has TRBV7-8 and TRBJ2-6; TRBD1 agrees at 7 bases. As DNA, the CDR3 is TGTGCCAGCAGCGAGAGGGGGACAGCGAGCTCTGGGGCCAACGTCCTGACTTTC. It encodes CASSERGTASSGANVLTF. The full variable domain, in which reference TRBV7-8 and TRBJ2-6 provide the parts outside the CDR3, is GAGVSQSPRYKVAKRGQDVALRCDPISGHVSLFWYQQALGQGPEFLTYFQNEAQLDKSGLPSDRFFAERPEGSVSTLKIQRTQQEDSAVYLCASSERGTASSGANVLTFGAGSRLTVL.